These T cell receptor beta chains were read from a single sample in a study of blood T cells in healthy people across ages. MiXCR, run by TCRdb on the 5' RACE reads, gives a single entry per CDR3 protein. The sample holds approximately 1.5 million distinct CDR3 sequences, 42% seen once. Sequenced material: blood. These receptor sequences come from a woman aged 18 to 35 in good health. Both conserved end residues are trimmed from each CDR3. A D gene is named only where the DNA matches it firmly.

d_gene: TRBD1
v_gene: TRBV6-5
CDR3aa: ASSYSWDSIYEQY

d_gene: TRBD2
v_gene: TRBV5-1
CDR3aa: ASSSRPPGLEDEQF

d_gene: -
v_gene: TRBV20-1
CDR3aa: SASPPRGQQY

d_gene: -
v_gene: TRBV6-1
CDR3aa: ASSEAAGTAYEQY

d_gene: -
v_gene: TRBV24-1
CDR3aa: ATSDYEGRGDNEQF

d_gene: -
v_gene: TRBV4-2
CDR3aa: ASSPGGRPNEQF

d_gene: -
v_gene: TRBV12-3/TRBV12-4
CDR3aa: ASSFQGRNNQPQH

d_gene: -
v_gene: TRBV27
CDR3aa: ATRDRDAPLGTEAF

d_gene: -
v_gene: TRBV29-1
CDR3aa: SVEIGTREKLF

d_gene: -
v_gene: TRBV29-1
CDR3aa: SVRTGSTYEQY

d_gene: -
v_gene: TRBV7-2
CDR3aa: ASSLDYTDTQY

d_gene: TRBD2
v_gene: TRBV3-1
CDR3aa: ASSQDPPSGGYNEQY

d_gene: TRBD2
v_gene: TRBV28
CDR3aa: ASSGVTSGIVQETQY

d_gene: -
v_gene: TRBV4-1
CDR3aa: ASSQGAFFGSDTQY

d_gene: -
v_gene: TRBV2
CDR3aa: ASSGALFPPNEQF

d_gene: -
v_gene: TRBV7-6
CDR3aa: ASSLSVAGDGYT

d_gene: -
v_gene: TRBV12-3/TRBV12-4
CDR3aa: ASSRQQAYEQY

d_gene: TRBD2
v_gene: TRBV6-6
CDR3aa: ASAISGISYNEQF

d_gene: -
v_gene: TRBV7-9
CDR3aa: ASSLARVDVNTEAF

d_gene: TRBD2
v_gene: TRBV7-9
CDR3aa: ASSLRGTTLAVSSYNEQF

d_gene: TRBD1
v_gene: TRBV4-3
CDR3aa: ASSPTTGGLYEQY

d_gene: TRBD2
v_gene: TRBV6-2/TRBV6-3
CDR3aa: ASSTGGAKTDTQY

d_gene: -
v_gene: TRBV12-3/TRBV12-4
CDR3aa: ASSRGSGTYEQY

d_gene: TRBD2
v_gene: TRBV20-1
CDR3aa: SARDRGTRVDEQY

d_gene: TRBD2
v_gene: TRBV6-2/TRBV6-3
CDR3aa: ASSYEGRTRDLEQY

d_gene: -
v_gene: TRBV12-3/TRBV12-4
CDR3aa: ASSPRQSSYNEQY

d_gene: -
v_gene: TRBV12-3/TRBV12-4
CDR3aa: ASSSRTDQPQH

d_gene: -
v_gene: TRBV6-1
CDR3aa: ASSESLLYSPLH

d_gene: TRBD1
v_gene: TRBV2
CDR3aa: ASLTGDEQY

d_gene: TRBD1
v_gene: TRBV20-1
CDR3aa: SASASPGQVLWDEQY